These 15 T cell receptor beta chains came from one sample sequenced in a study of blood T cell repertoires in COVID-19. This table comes from immunoSEQ multiplex PCR, and its TCRdb copy is limited to in-frame clones, with some not included. Of 130,000 or so clones listed, around 87% are singletons. Sequences were obtained from peripheral blood. The receptor set was obtained from a woman aged 50 to 60 with acute or convalescent COVID-19.

The V call is TRBV6-1, the J call TRBJ2-3; no firm D call. Looked up from germline, CDR1 is MNHNS and CDR2 is SASEGT. Trimming shortened V by 3 bases and J by 2 bases, and 12 bases separated the two germline ends. This CDR3 has 15 residues. The CDR3 coding sequence is TGTGCCAGCAGTGAGTATGGGCGATCCACAGATACGCAGTATTTT. The encoded protein is CASSEYGRSTDTQYF.

J is TRBJ1-1 and V is TRBV19, with D possibly TRBD1 on 5 matching bases. The CDR3 length is 14 residues. The germline CDR1 and CDR2 sequences are LNHDA and SQIVND (reference sequence). Deletions cut 8 bases from V and 3 bases from J, with 16 bases between. In DNA, the CDR3 is TGTGCCAGTTTCGGGGGAGCTGGGGACACTGAAGCTTTCTTT. Amino acid sequence: CASFGGAGDTEAFF.

The count of this clone is one. The CDR3 DNA is TGTGCCAGCAGTTCTGGGAGTTCGCGTAGTGGCGAGCAGTACTTC. It is translated as CASSSGSSRSGEQYF. This chain uses TRBV6-2 or TRBV6-3 with TRBJ2-7, with a possible D match to TRBD2 (5 bases). The CDR3 consists of 15 residues. Germline-derived CDR1 and CDR2 are MNHEY and SVGEGT. The V end lost 4 bases, the J end lost 6 bases, and 19 bases lay between the germline ends.

This clone was counted only a few times. Additional DNA sequences in this sample encode the identical CDR3. DNA of the CDR3: TGTGCCAGCAGCCTGACAGGGAACACTGAAGCTTTCTTT. Its translation is CASSLTGNTEAFF. The chain joins TRBV7-8 to TRBJ1-1, with D perhaps matching TRBD1 (6 bases). The V gene lost 5 bases and the J gene lost 1 base, with 8 bases spanning the gap. The germline gives CDR1 SGHVS, CDR2 FQNEAQ. This CDR3 is built from 13 residues.

This sequence joins TRBV5-6 and TRBJ2-1; 14 nucleotides align to TRBD2. Trimming took 2 bases from V and 4 from J; bases not matched to a gene: 2. Germline-derived CDR1 and CDR2 are SGHDT and YYEEEE. The CDR3 runs 16 residues. The CDR3 bases are TGTGCCAGCAGCTTCAGACTAGCGGGGGGGTACAATGAGCAGTTCTTC. It specifies CASSFRLAGGYNEQFF.

This clone was detected only once. The chain recombines TRBV10-3 with TRBJ2-7; the D gene is possibly TRBD2 (5 bases). Germline V CDR1 and CDR2: ENHRY, SYGVKD. The CDR3 is 8 amino acids. Trimming took 6 bases from V and 12 from J, leaving 6 bases between them. This CDR3 is CAISGGYF. DNA of the CDR3: TGTGCCATCAGCGGAGGGTACTTC.

This chain connects TRBV5-6 to TRBJ1-2; D call uncertain. Trimming shortened V by 4 bases and J by 4 bases, and 14 bases separated the two germline ends. The CDR3 runs to 14 residues. Germline-derived CDR1 and CDR2 are SGHDT and YYEEEE. CDR3 bases: TGTGCCAGCAGCCCCCCCTCGGTACTCTATGGCTACACCTTC. This codes for CASSPPSVLYGYTF.

This clone came up a few times. The chain joins TRBV18 to TRBJ2-1, with 10 nucleotides matching TRBD1. The CDR3 has 16 amino acids. Germline lookup yields CDR1 KGHSH and CDR2 LQKENI. Losses at the gene ends were 4 bases for V and 12 bases for J; bases not matched to a gene: 15. The CDR3 loop is CASSRQGQGFLGLQFF. The DNA for the CDR3 is TGTGCCAGCTCACGGCAGGGACAGGGGTTTTTGGGTCTGCAGTTCTTC.

A word on this clone: The sample has other DNA sequences that encode this CDR3 too. This sequence joins TRBV6-5 and TRBJ2-2; unclear D gene. Germline CDR1 reads MNHEY; CDR2 reads SVGAGI. The CDR3 is made up of 13 amino acids. With 0 bases removed from V and 5 bases from J, the gap between germline ends came to 4 bases. CDR3 DNA sequence: TGTGCCAGCAGTTACTCGAGAACCGGGGAGCTGTTTTTT. Encoded protein: CASSYSRTGELFF.

This sequence joins TRBV19 and TRBJ1-3; D gene ambiguous. Trimming left V 2 bases short and J 5 bases short, with 10 bases between. Germline assignment: CDR1 LNHDA and CDR2 SQIVND (reference sequence). CDR3 size: 14 residues. CDR3: CASSIMGSRNTIYF. Here the CDR3 DNA reads TGTGCCAGTAGTATAATGGGGAGCCGAAACACCATATATTTT.

This clone was picked up a small number of times. CDR3 in amino acids: CASSIQGSTEAFF. The CDR3 coding sequence is TGTGCCAGCAGTATACAGGGGTCCACTGAAGCTTTCTTT. This sequence joins TRBV5-6 and TRBJ1-1, with 7 bases aligning to TRBD1. From germline, CDR1 is SGHDT and CDR2 YYEEEE. This CDR3 region has 13 residues. Trimming cost V 5 bases and J 4 bases; bases outside gene matches: 5. Combining the CDR3 with reference TRBV5-6 and TRBJ1-1 gives the whole variable domain DAGVTQSPTHLIKTRGQQVTLRCSPKSGHDTVSWYQQALGQGPQFIFQYYEEEERQRGNFPDRFSGHQFPNYSSELNVNALLLGDSALYLCASSIQGSTEAFFGQGTRLTVV.

The V call is TRBV7-8, the J call TRBJ1-6; possibly TRBD1 for D (6 bases). From germline, CDR1 is SGHVS and CDR2 FQNEAQ. V lost 4 bases and J 8 bases, leaving 12 bases between the germline ends. There are 14 residues in the CDR3. The CDR3 is CASSYRVYDSPLHF. The CDR3 coding sequence is TGTGCCAGCAGCTACAGGGTTTACGATTCACCCCTCCACTTT. The full variable domain, rest sourced from reference TRBV7-8 and TRBJ1-6, is GAGVSQSPRYKVAKRGQDVALRCDPISGHVSLFWYQQALGQGPEFLTYFQNEAQLDKSGLPSDRFFAERPEGSVSTLKIQRTQQEDSAVYLCASSYRVYDSPLHFGNGTRLTVT.

V is TRBV18 and J is TRBJ2-2; D perhaps matches TRBD1 (5 bases). Trimming pared 6 bases from V and 1 base from J, leaving 6 bases between. Germline lookup yields CDR1 KGHSH and CDR2 LQKENI. This CDR3 is 13 amino acids long. This CDR3 is CASSGQNTGELFF. The CDR3 nucleotides are TGTGCCAGCTCCGGACAGAACACCGGGGAGCTGTTTTTT.

This clone was counted only a few times. Additional DNA sequences in this sample encode the identical CDR3. The V and J genes are TRBV7-9 and TRBJ1-2, with 10 bases lining up with TRBD1. CDR3 size: 14 residues. Germline trimming cut 3 bases from V and 6 bases from J; bases unmatched to any gene: 4. CDR1 is SEHNR and CDR2 is FQNEAQ in the germline V gene (reference sequence). The CDR3 spells CASSLDRGEDGYTF. Here the CDR3 DNA reads TGTGCCAGCAGCTTGGACAGGGGGGAGGATGGCTACACCTTC.

On this clone itself: One end of the junction is discordant with germline, which a read error may explain. The chain links TRBV7-9 to TRBJ1-1, with D unclear. CDR1 SEHNR and CDR2 FQNEAQ come from the germline V gene (reference sequence). There are 13 residues in the CDR3. The CDR3 DNA follows: TGTGCCAGCAGCTTAAGCTCGAACGCTGAAGCTTTCTTT. Translated: CASSLSSNAEAFF.